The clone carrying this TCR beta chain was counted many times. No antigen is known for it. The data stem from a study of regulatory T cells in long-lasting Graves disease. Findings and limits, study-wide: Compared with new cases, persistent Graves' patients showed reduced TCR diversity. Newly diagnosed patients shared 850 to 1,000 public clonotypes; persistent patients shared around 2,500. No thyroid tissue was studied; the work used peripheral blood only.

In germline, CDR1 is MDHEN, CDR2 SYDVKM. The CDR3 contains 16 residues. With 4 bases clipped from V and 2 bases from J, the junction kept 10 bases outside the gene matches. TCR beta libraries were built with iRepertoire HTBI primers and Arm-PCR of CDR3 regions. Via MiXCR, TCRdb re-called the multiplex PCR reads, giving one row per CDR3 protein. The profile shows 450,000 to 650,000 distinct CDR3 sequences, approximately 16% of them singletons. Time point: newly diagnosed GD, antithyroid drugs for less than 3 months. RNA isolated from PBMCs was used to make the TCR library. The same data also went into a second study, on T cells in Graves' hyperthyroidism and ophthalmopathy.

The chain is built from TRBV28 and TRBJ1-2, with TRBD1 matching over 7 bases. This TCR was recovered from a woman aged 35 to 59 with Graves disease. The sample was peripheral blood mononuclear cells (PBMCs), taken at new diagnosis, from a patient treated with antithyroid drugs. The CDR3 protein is CASSSAGTEINYGYTF. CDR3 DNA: TGTGCCAGCAGTTCCGCCGGGACAGAAATAAACTATGGCTACACCTTC.